Shown below are 29 T cell receptor beta chains from a single sample sequenced in a study of CD8 T cells in Susac syndrome. RNA amounts of about 0.5 to 1 ug underwent reverse transcription with random hexamers. Each CDR3 protein is one row after TCRdb ran MiXCR on the immunoSEQ multiplex PCR reads. The data show a few hundred thousand distinct CDR3 sequences, with approximately 95% seen just once and 0.095% held by the top ten. The specimen was CD4+ T cells from PBMCs. Receptors were obtained from a human donor with multiple sclerosis.

The rearrangement joins TRBV7-6 to TRBJ1-5, with D possibly matching TRBD1 (5 bases). V lost 5 bases and J lost 5, with 10 bases in between. The CDR3 sequence is 13 residues long. CDR1 is SGHVS, CDR2 FNYEAQ, per germline. In DNA, the CDR3 is TGTGCCAGCAGCATACGGGACGATCAGCCCCAGCATTTT. Its protein is CASSIRDDQPQHF. Full variable domain (rest looked up from reference TRBV7-6 and TRBJ1-5): GAGVSQSPRYKVTKRGQDVALRCDPISGHVSLYWYRQALGQGPEFLTYFNYEAQQDKSGLPNDRFSAERPEGSISTLTIQRTEQRDSAMYRCASSIRDDQPQHFGDGTRLSIL.

The genes are TRBV11-1 and TRBJ2-5, with D maybe TRBD1 (6 bases). Looked up from germline, CDR1 is SGHAT and CDR2 is FQDESV (reference sequence). V lost 5 bases, J lost 4 bases, and 20 bases lay in between. The CDR3 extends over 16 amino acids. CDR3 loop: CASSPSRQVRLETQYF. The CDR3 nucleotides read TGTGCCAGCAGCCCGAGCCGACAGGTTAGGCTAGAGACCCAGTACTTC.

V is TRBV29-1 and J is TRBJ2-5; 10 bases line up with TRBD1. Looked up from germline, CDR1 is SQVTM and CDR2 is ANQGSEA. CDR3 length: 14 amino acids. J lost 5 bases, V lost 6 bases, and 9 bases had no gene match. The CDR3 nucleotides read TGCAGCGTCTCCGGGACAGGGGCCGGGGAGACCCAGTACTTC. It is translated as CSVSGTGAGETQYF.

The V call is TRBV30, the J call TRBJ1-2; no clear D gene. CDR1 and CDR2 (germline): GTSNPN, SVGIG (reference sequence). V was clipped by 5 bases and J by 6 bases, with 7 bases between them. The CDR3 spans 10 residues. CDR3: CAWLGNGYTF. The CDR3 region has the DNA TGTGCCTGGCTGGGGAATGGCTACACCTTC.

The chain is built from TRBV20-1 and TRBJ2-7; 8 nucleotides align to TRBD1. Per germline, CDR1 DFQATT and CDR2 SNEGSKA (reference sequence). The V and J ends lost 7 bases and 7 bases, in that order; junction bases with no gene match: 12. This CDR3 spans 13 amino acids. The CDR3 protein is CSVAKTGVGEQYF. The CDR3, as DNA: TGCAGTGTCGCGAAGACAGGGGTCGGAGAGCAGTACTTC.

V gene TRBV3-1 combines with J gene TRBJ2-5; 8 positions match TRBD1. Germline CDR1 and CDR2: LGHDT and YNNKEL (reference sequence). Germline trimming cut 7 bases from V and 4 bases from J; bases unmatched to any gene: 11. The CDR3 spans 15 residues. CDR3 sequence (DNA): TGTGCCAGCACCCTCCGACAGGGGTGGGCAGAGACCCAGTACTTC. It yields the protein CASTLRQGWAETQYF.

This clonotype was seen a single time. V gene TRBV15 combines with J gene TRBJ2-5; TRBD2 matches 8 bases. The CDR3 loop spans 13 amino acids. Germline CDR1 and CDR2: LNHNV and YYDKDF (reference sequence). The junction had 2 bases not matched to a gene; V was cut back by 6 bases and J by 2 bases. In DNA form, the CDR3 reads TGTGCCACCAGGCGGGGGGTTCAAGAGACCCAGTACTTC. Residues: CATRRGVQETQYF. Looking up the rest from reference TRBV15 and TRBJ2-5 gives the full variable domain: DAMVIQNPRYQVTQFGKPVTLSCSQTLNHNVMYWYQQKSSQAPKLLFHYYDKDFNNEADTPDNFQSRRPNTSFCFLDIRSPGLGDTAMYLCATRRGVQETQYFGPGTRLLVL.

The CDR3 DNA follows: TGCAGTGCTAGACCCGGGACAGGGACCTACGAGCAGTACTTC. It is translated as CSARPGTGTYEQYF. The gene calls are TRBV20-1 and TRBJ2-7; 9 nucleotides line up with TRBD1. J gave up 2 bases and V 2 bases, and 4 bases lay outside the gene matches. Germline values: CDR1 DFQATT, CDR2 SNEGSKA (reference sequence). The CDR3 is 14 residues long.

This clonotype was seen just once. The DNA of the CDR3 is TGCAGCGTTGAGGCGACTAGCGGGAGTTGGAAGACCCAGTACTTC. Translation gives CSVEATSGSWKTQYF. The chain is built from TRBV29-1 and TRBJ2-5; 12 bases line up with TRBD2. The CDR3 totals 15 residues. After removal of 3 bases from V and 6 bases from J, the junction contained 8 bases not matched to a gene. Germline-derived CDR1 and CDR2 are SQVTM and ANQGSEA.

This rearrangement joins TRBV18 to TRBJ2-3; 8 nucleotides match TRBD2. With 1 base clipped from V and 2 bases from J, the junction kept 5 bases outside the gene matches. Germline V gene lookup returns CDR1 KGHSH and CDR2 LQKENI. The CDR3 contains 16 residues. The DNA for the CDR3 is TGTGCCAGCTCACCACAAGCGGGGGCCTTCACAGATACGCAGTATTTT. Protein sequence: CASSPQAGAFTDTQYF. Variable domain in full (rest from reference TRBV18 and TRBJ2-3): NAGVMQNPRHLVRRRGQEARLRCSPMKGHSHVYWYRQLPEEGLKFMVYLQKENIIDESGMPKERFSAEFPKEGPSILRIQQVVRGDSAAYFCASSPQAGAFTDTQYFGPGTRLTVL.

The chain uses TRBV9 and TRBJ2-7; possibly TRBD2 for D (5 bases). There are 14 residues in the CDR3. Trimming pared 0 bases from V and 6 bases from J, leaving 13 bases between. Germline values: CDR1 SGDLS, CDR2 YYNGEE. Written as DNA, the CDR3 is TGTGCCAGCAGCGTAGCGGGCAGCGAGGGCGAGCAGTACTTC. Translating gives CASSVAGSEGEQYF.

The genes are TRBV5-1 and TRBJ2-7, with a tentative D call TRBD2 (6 bases). The CDR3 length is 14 residues. Deletions cut 4 bases from V and 2 bases from J, with 13 bases between. Germline CDR1 and CDR2: SGHRS and YFSETQ. The CDR3 loop reads CASSPGLGPYEQYF. In nucleotides, the CDR3 is TGCGCCAGCAGCCCGGGACTGGGCCCCTACGAGCAGTACTTC.

The rearrangement links TRBV4-2 to TRBJ2-2; D call uncertain. This CDR3 contains 18 residues. V lost 3 bases and J lost 1, with 18 bases in between. CDR1 and CDR2 (germline): LGHNA, YNFKEQ. The CDR3 sequence is CASSQITLGRMNTGELFF. As DNA, the CDR3 is TGTGCCAGCAGCCAGATTACCTTAGGCAGAATGAACACCGGGGAGCTGTTTTTT.

The chain recombines TRBV2 with TRBJ2-3; D assignment may be TRBD1 or TRBD2 (6 bases each). The V gene's germline CDR1 is SNHLY and CDR2 FYNNEI. The CDR3 has 14 amino acids. V lost 7 bases and J lost 12, with 23 bases in between. The CDR3: CASTGLGGQREQYF. Here the CDR3 DNA reads TGTGCCAGCACAGGGCTGGGGGGCCAACGGGAACAGTATTTT.

This sequence joins TRBV6-5 and TRBJ1-2, with 7 bases matching TRBD1. The CDR3 runs 13 residues. The V gene's germline CDR1 is MNHEY and CDR2 SVGAGI. The V segment lost 6 bases and the J segment 8 bases; nucleotides outside the gene matches: 9. The CDR3 sequence is CASSITGDRGYTF. The CDR3 DNA reads TGTGCCAGCAGCATAACAGGGGATCGCGGCTACACCTTC.

CDR3 loop: CSVGGNTGELFF. Written as DNA, the CDR3 is TGCAGTGTCGGCGGAAACACCGGGGAGCTGTTTTTT. The V and J genes are TRBV20-1 and TRBJ2-2; D is unclear. The CDR3 consists of 12 residues. V lost 7 bases and J 2 bases, leaving 8 bases between the germline ends. Germline-derived CDR1 and CDR2 are DFQATT and SNEGSKA (reference sequence).

The sample holds one count of this clonotype. The rearrangement uses TRBV24-1 and TRBJ1-5; the D gene is possibly TRBD1 (5 bases). Deletions cut 3 bases from V and 4 bases from J, with 6 bases between. Germline V lookup: CDR1 KGHDR, CDR2 SFDVKD. The CDR3 is 13 residues long. The CDR3 DNA reads TGTGCCACCAGTGATGCAGGGAATCAGCCCCAGCATTTT. Its translation: CATSDAGNQPQHF.

The V call is TRBV18, the J call TRBJ2-7; TRBD1 matches 8 bases. V was pared by 4 bases and J by 6 bases, with 5 bases of the junction left unmatched. The CDR3 is made up of 13 amino acids. Germline V lookup: CDR1 KGHSH, CDR2 LQKENI. As DNA, the CDR3 is TGTGCCAGCTCACTGGGACAGGATACCGAGCAGTACTTC. Protein: CASSLGQDTEQYF.

The rearrangement links TRBV6-6 to TRBJ1-5, with D possibly matching TRBD1 (6 bases). CDR3 length equals 16 residues. V shed 5 bases and J shed 0 bases, with 14 bases lying between them. CDR1 is MNHNY and CDR2 is SVGAGI in the germline V gene (reference sequence). The CDR3, as DNA: TGTGCCAGCAGTCTCACAGGGCAGGGTAGCAATCAGCCCCAGCATTTT. Amino acids: CASSLTGQGSNQPQHF.

This clonotype came up once. The chain joins TRBV3-1 to TRBJ2-5; D possibly corresponds to TRBD1 (8 bases). CDR1 is LGHDT, CDR2 YNNKEL, per germline (reference sequence). V dropped 0 bases and J dropped 1 base, with 18 bases sitting between them. The CDR3 sequence is 18 residues long. The CDR3 reads CASSQDQRTGGVQETQYF. Here the CDR3 DNA reads TGTGCCAGCAGCCAAGATCAGCGCACAGGGGGGGTCCAAGAGACCCAGTACTTC.

V is TRBV2 and J is TRBJ2-7; D uncertain. The germline V gene encodes CDR1 SNHLY and CDR2 FYNNEI. V dropped 7 bases and J dropped 0 bases, with 13 bases sitting between them. The CDR3 length is 14 residues. CDR3 protein: CASMKDPSSYEQYF. CDR3 DNA sequence: TGTGCCAGCATGAAGGACCCGAGCTCCTACGAGCAGTACTTC.

The CDR3 DNA reads as TGTGCCAGCAGTTCTAACTTGGGGGGGGAGCTGTTTTTT. Protein sequence: CASSSNLGGELFF. The chain employs TRBV28 and TRBJ2-2; D is unresolved. The CDR3 extends over 13 amino acids. The V end lost 4 bases, the J end lost 8 bases, and 11 bases lay between the germline ends. Germline lookup yields CDR1 MDHEN and CDR2 SYDVKM.

The CDR3 nucleotides are TGCAGTGCTAGTTCAGTTCCCTACGAGCAGTACTTC. Protein product: CSASSVPYEQYF. The chain joins TRBV20-1 to TRBJ2-7; unclear D gene. Per germline, CDR1 DFQATT and CDR2 SNEGSKA (reference sequence). The germline V and J ends were trimmed by 3 bases and 2 bases, with 8 bases remaining between them. The CDR3 length is 12 residues.

The chain has TRBV2 and TRBJ1-1, with D maybe TRBD1 (5 bases). This CDR3 has 14 amino acids. Trimming stripped 6 bases from V and 0 bases from J, with 11 bases between. Germline V gene lookup returns CDR1 SNHLY and CDR2 FYNNEI. The CDR3, as DNA: TGTGCCAGCAGACTGGGACTGGTGAACACTGAAGCTTTCTTT. Its translation: CASRLGLVNTEAFF.

The chain combines TRBV20-1 with TRBJ1-2; 12 bases fit TRBD1. The junction had 10 bases not matched to a gene; V was cut back by 6 bases and J by 11 bases. Per the germline V gene, CDR1 is DFQATT and CDR2 is SNEGSKA (reference sequence). CDR3 length: 13 amino acids. CDR3 in amino acids: CSAHTGQGAWYTF. Here the CDR3 DNA reads TGCAGTGCCCATACGGGACAGGGGGCTTGGTACACCTTC.

The chain recombines TRBV30 with TRBJ2-7; 8 nucleotides agree with TRBD1. V lost 1 base and J lost 3; bases outside the gene matches: 5. The CDR3 is 14 residues long. The germline gives CDR1 GTSNPN, CDR2 SVGIG (reference sequence). CDR3 region: CAWSGRTGFYEQYF. DNA for the CDR3: TGTGCCTGGAGTGGCCGGACAGGGTTCTACGAGCAGTACTTC.

The gene calls are TRBV20-1 and TRBJ2-5; D tentatively fits TRBD1 or TRBD2 (7 bases each). CDR1 and CDR2 from the germline V gene are DFQATT and SNEGSKA (reference sequence). This CDR3 is 15 amino acids long. Trimming pared 4 bases from V and 5 bases from J, leaving 20 bases between. CDR3 DNA sequence: TGCAGTGCTACACCACTGGGAGGGGGCGGTGAGACCCAGTACTTC. Translation gives CSATPLGGGGETQYF.

This clonotype showed up just a few times. The chain is built from TRBV27 and TRBJ2-3, with D tentatively TRBD1 (6 bases). This CDR3 has 13 residues. V was shortened by 8 bases and J by 1 base, with 10 bases between the two germline ends. CDR1 and CDR2 from the germline V gene are MNHEY and SMNVEV (reference sequence). Written as DNA, the CDR3 is TGTGCCAGCCGACGGACAGGCACAGATACGCAGTATTTT. Translated, it gives CASRRTGTDTQYF.

The chain recombines TRBV4-2 with TRBJ2-5; 8 nucleotides line up with TRBD2. Germline CDR1 is LGHNA and CDR2 is YNFKEQ. Losses at the gene ends were 0 bases for V and 5 bases for J; bases not matched to a gene: 8. This CDR3 region has 16 residues. Here the CDR3 DNA reads TGTGCCAGCAGCCAAGATACGGCGGGGGGTGTCGAGACCCAGTACTTC. Residues: CASSQDTAGGVETQYF.